This TCR beta chain was identified in a study of T cells in Graves' hyperthyroidism and ophthalmopathy. Duration under 3 months, a NOSPECS grade of at least 4, and a Clinical Activity Score of at least 3 characterized the ophthalmopathy patients. There are many counts of this clonotype. Antigen: not known. Trimming left V 6 bases short and J 5 bases short, with 10 bases between. Per the germline V gene, CDR1 is SNHLY and CDR2 is FYNNEI. The CDR3 runs 12 residues. Study-wide findings and caveats: Ophthalmopathy, as predicted by the model, came a median about six months after the prediction. Separation of ophthalmopathy from stable hyperthyroidism was achieved by a 13 V-J model.

The source material, RNA transcripts, was used to amplify TCR beta CDR3 regions. An initial round of RT-PCR targeting the TCR CDR3 relied on the HTBI primer set. TCRdb re-analysed the multiplex PCR reads in MiXCR, keeping a single row per CDR3 protein. The table lists about 600,000 distinct CDR3 sequences, around 15% of them singletons. The sample was blood. The origin of this receptor is a woman in her thirties or forties with Graves' ophthalmopathy. The chain combines TRBV2 with TRBJ2-5; D remains unclear. This CDR3 reads CASRPDTETQYF. The CDR3 DNA reads TGTGCCAGCAGACCCGACACCGAGACCCAGTACTTC.